Each of the 24 T cell receptor beta chains below was sequenced from the same sample in a study of neurological immune-mediated disorders. TCRdb re-analysed the 5' RACE reads in MiXCR, keeping a single row per CDR3 protein. Among more than 75,000 distinct CDR3 sequences listed, 10% were seen once. Sequencing used PBMCs. The receptors derive from a man in his forties in good health.

This clonotype has at least ten counts. The chain links TRBV29-1 to TRBJ2-2; no firm D call. Germline assignment: CDR1 SQVTM and CDR2 ANQGSEA. CDR3 length: 11 amino acids. V was cut by 3 bases and J by 3 bases, with 2 bases left in between. CDR3 DNA: TGCAGCGTTGATGACACCGGGGAGCTGTTTTTT. Its protein is CSVDDTGELFF.

In its sample, this clonotype was seen many times. The chain uses TRBV5-1 and TRBJ2-7; D gene unclear. Deletions cut 0 bases from V and 0 bases from J, with 10 bases between. The CDR3 is made up of 15 amino acids. Germline CDR1 and CDR2: SGHRS and YFSETQ. CDR3 nucleotides: TGCGCCAGCAGCTTGGAACCCAGGAGCTCCTACGAGCAGTACTTC. Translation: CASSLEPRSSYEQYF.

The chain joins TRBV5-1 to TRBJ1-1; 8 positions match TRBD1. Germline values: CDR1 SGHRS, CDR2 YFSETQ. The CDR3 length is 16 residues. Trimming at V came to 0 bases and at J to 1 base, leaving 5 bases not matched to a gene. CDR3 coding DNA: TGCGCCAGCAGCTTGGGGGCAGGGGGCTCGAACACTGAAGCTTTCTTT. It yields the protein CASSLGAGGSNTEAFF.

This clonotype has at least ten counts. The J gene is TRBJ2-5, the V gene TRBV5-1; TRBD2 aligns across 8 bases. The ends lost 0 bases at V and 7 bases at J; junction bases unmatched: 14. The CDR3 spans 17 residues. Germline V gene sequence: CDR1 SGHRS, CDR2 YFSETQ. CDR3 protein: CASSLGPGLETSRTQYF. The CDR3 DNA follows: TGCGCCAGCAGCTTGGGTCCGGGACTAGAGACGTCAAGGACCCAGTACTTC.

This chain joins TRBV5-1 and TRBJ2-1, with TRBD2 identical over 11 bases. The CDR3 has 15 residues. The V gene end was trimmed by 3 bases and the J gene end by 7 bases; junction bases not matched to a gene: 6. The germline CDR1 and CDR2 sequences are SGHRS and YFSETQ. The CDR3 region is CASSSLAGGRNEQFF. The CDR3, as DNA: TGCGCCAGCAGCTCCCTAGCGGGAGGACGGAATGAGCAGTTCTTC.

This clonotype was counted many times. The rearrangement uses TRBV9 and TRBJ1-4, with 8 positions matching TRBD1. CDR1 and CDR2 from the germline V gene are SGDLS and YYNGEE. The CDR3 extends over 17 amino acids. V shed 1 base, J shed 8 bases, and the junction held 13 bases outside the gene matches. The CDR3 reads CASSVSPRTGLGEKLFF. In DNA form, the CDR3 reads TGTGCCAGCAGCGTAAGTCCGCGGACAGGGCTTGGGGAAAAACTGTTTTTT.

This clonotype showed up many times. The chain uses TRBV6-6 and TRBJ1-6; D is unclear. The germline CDR1 and CDR2 sequences are MNHNY and SVGAGI (reference sequence). Trimming took 0 bases from V and 0 from J, leaving 12 bases between them. This CDR3 comprises 18 residues. This CDR3 is CASSYSGGVSSYNSPLHF. CDR3 DNA sequence: TGTGCCAGCAGTTACTCAGGCGGCGTGAGCTCCTATAATTCACCCCTCCACTTT.

This clonotype occurred many times. This chain uses TRBV20-1 with TRBJ1-4; D possibly corresponds to TRBD1 (5 bases). Germline V CDR1 and CDR2: DFQATT, SNEGSKA (reference sequence). This CDR3 is 16 amino acids long. The V end was cut by 2 bases, the J end by 2 bases, with 15 bases between. The CDR3 coding sequence is TGCAGTGCTAGATACACGGGACGGGGCACTAATGAAAAACTGTTTTTT. This sequence encodes CSARYTGRGTNEKLFF.

This clonotype showed up many times. V is TRBV20-1 and J is TRBJ2-1; 9 nucleotides match TRBD2. Germline V gene sequence: CDR1 DFQATT, CDR2 SNEGSKA (reference sequence). After removal of 7 bases from V and 12 bases from J, the junction contained 19 bases not matched to a gene. The CDR3 consists of 15 residues. Here the CDR3 DNA reads TGCAGTGGCAAAACCGGGACTAGCAAGGGGGGGGGGCAGTTCTTC. Amino acid sequence: CSGKTGTSKGGGQFF.

This clonotype appeared many times. The chain is built from TRBV12-3 or TRBV12-4 and TRBJ1-5; no definite D call. This CDR3 contains 14 residues. V dropped 8 bases and J dropped 3 bases, with 14 bases sitting between them. The CDR3 loop reads CASRGSFANQPQHF. In nucleotides, the CDR3 is TGTGCCAGCCGAGGATCCTTCGCCAATCAGCCCCAGCATTTT.

This clonotype was seen repeatedly, ten times or more. The gene calls are TRBV15 and TRBJ2-1; 8 nucleotides align to TRBD2. CDR3 length equals 19 residues. CDR1 and CDR2 (germline): LNHNV, YYDKDF (reference sequence). V was pared by 5 bases and J by 0 bases, with 15 bases of the junction left unmatched. The chain's CDR3 is CATSSRRLAGMSSYNEQFF. The CDR3 bases are TGTGCCACCAGCTCCCGCAGGCTAGCGGGCATGAGCTCCTACAATGAGCAGTTCTTC.

This sequence joins TRBV12-3 or TRBV12-4 and TRBJ2-5; no clear D. The CDR3 has 16 residues. V lost 0 bases to trimming and J lost 5 bases, with 16 bases between them. The CDR3 region has the DNA TGTGCCAGCAGTTTAGCGCCAAGGGCCATAATGGAGACCCAGTACTTC. It translates to CASSLAPRAIMETQYF.

This clonotype has ten or more counts. The chain has TRBV12-3 or TRBV12-4 and TRBJ2-1; D gene uncertain. The CDR3 runs to 15 residues. V lost 7 bases and J 0 bases, leaving 13 bases between the germline ends. The chain's CDR3 is CASTPRVGSYNEQFF. In DNA form, the CDR3 reads TGTGCCAGCACCCCCCGGGTGGGCTCCTACAATGAGCAGTTCTTC.

Ten or more counts support this clonotype. This chain connects TRBV9 to TRBJ1-3; D unclear. With 4 bases removed from V and 6 bases from J, the gap between germline ends came to 14 bases. This CDR3 has 14 amino acids. Germline V lookup: CDR1 SGDLS, CDR2 YYNGEE. CDR3 DNA: TGTGCCAGCAGCCCTCGCCCACAAGTAAACACCATATATTTT. Its protein is CASSPRPQVNTIYF.

This clonotype was counted many times. This sequence joins TRBV28 and TRBJ2-1, with 7 bases that match TRBD2. V shed 7 bases and J 7 bases; nucleotides not matched to a gene: 7. The CDR3 length is 13 residues. Per the germline V gene, CDR1 is MDHEN and CDR2 is SYDVKM. DNA for the CDR3: TGTGCCAGCATAGGGAGGGCGGCGAATGAGCAGTTCTTC. Protein: CASIGRAANEQFF.

In its sample, this clonotype was seen many times. The chain links TRBV5-1 to TRBJ2-2, with D perhaps being TRBD1 or TRBD2 (5 bases each). Germline V gene sequence: CDR1 SGHRS, CDR2 YFSETQ. The CDR3 spans 15 residues. V lost 0 bases and J 4 bases, leaving 10 bases between the germline ends. CDR3 sequence: CASSLVGAGTGELFF. The CDR3 DNA reads as TGCGCCAGCAGCTTGGTCGGGGCAGGCACCGGGGAGCTGTTTTTT.

A few counts support this clonotype. The chain has TRBV18 and TRBJ2-7; D gene ambiguous. Germline CDR1 reads KGHSH; CDR2 reads LQKENI. This CDR3 has 14 amino acids. V lost 6 bases and J 8 bases, leaving 20 bases between the germline ends. The CDR3 here is CASSPRDISIKQYF. Here the CDR3 DNA reads TGTGCCAGCTCGCCAAGGGATATATCGATAAAGCAGTACTTC. Full variable domain (rest looked up from reference TRBV18 and TRBJ2-7): NAGVMQNPRHLVRRRGQEARLRCSPMKGHSHVYWYRQLPEEGLKFMVYLQKENIIDESGMPKERFSAEFPKEGPSILRIQQVVRGDSAAYFCASSPRDISIKQYFGPGTRLTVT.

This clonotype was counted many times. The CDR3 is CASSVTGVRETQYF. CDR3 DNA: TGTGCCAGCAGCGTTACAGGGGTGCGAGAGACCCAGTACTTC. The chain has TRBV11-2 and TRBJ2-5; 7 positions agree with TRBD1. This CDR3 comprises 14 residues. Trimming cost V 5 bases and J 4 bases; bases outside gene matches: 7. Germline V lookup: CDR1 SGHAT, CDR2 FQNNGV.

In its sample, this clonotype was seen many times. The J gene is TRBJ2-1, the V gene TRBV2; 7 nucleotides align to TRBD1. Germline V gene sequence: CDR1 SNHLY, CDR2 FYNNEI. The CDR3 is made up of 17 amino acids. J lost 1 base, V lost 6 bases, and 12 bases had no gene match. CDR3 nucleotide sequence: TGTGCCAGCAGGGTACGACAGGGTCGCCAATCCTACAATGAGCAGTTCTTC. Translating it yields CASRVRQGRQSYNEQFF.

There are a few counts of this clonotype. This may be a read error: a much more frequent sequence differs by one nucleotide. V gene TRBV5-1 combines with J gene TRBJ2-2; D may be TRBD2 (7 bases). V lost 10 bases, J lost 3 bases, and 13 bases lay in between. The CDR3 loop spans 13 amino acids. Germline V CDR1 and CDR2: SGHRS, YFSETQ. CDR3: CAETGGDTGELFF. The CDR3, as DNA: TGCGCCGAGACGGGGGGCGACACCGGGGAGCTGTTTTTT. Together with reference TRBV5-1 and TRBJ2-2, the CDR3 gives the full variable domain: KAGVTQTPRYLIKTRGQQVTLSCSPISGHRSVSWYQQTPGQGLQFLFEYFSETQRNKGNFPGRFSGRQFSNSRSEMNVSTLELGDSALYLCAETGGDTGELFFGEGSRLTVL.

At least ten counts were recorded for this clonotype. The CDR3: CASSVGVATEAFF. The CDR3 nucleotides are TGTGCCAGCAGCGTAGGTGTCGCGACTGAAGCTTTCTTT. The rearrangement uses TRBV9 and TRBJ1-1; no clear D gene. Germline loops: CDR1 SGDLS, CDR2 YYNGEE. V lost 0 bases and J lost 5, with 8 bases in between. This CDR3 comprises 13 residues.

The table lists this clonotype with many counts. The V gene is TRBV7-2, the J gene TRBJ2-5; tentative D call: TRBD2 (6 bases). The germline CDR1 and CDR2 sequences are SGHTA and FQGNSA. Deletions cut 3 bases from V and 3 bases from J, with 11 bases between. The CDR3 is 14 residues long. The CDR3 nucleotides are TGTGCCAGCAGCTTTGGGAGGAAGGAAGAGACCCAGTACTTC. As protein: CASSFGRKEETQYF.

This clonotype was seen ten or more times. The rearrangement joins TRBV20-1 to TRBJ2-3; D gene uncertain. The CDR3 covers 15 residues. The V end was cut by 0 bases, the J end by 4 bases, with 14 bases between. Per germline, CDR1 DFQATT and CDR2 SNEGSKA (reference sequence). The CDR3 coding sequence is TGCAGTGCTAGAGATTTGGCAGTTAACCCAGATACGCAGTATTTT. Translation: CSARDLAVNPDTQYF.

This clonotype was detected many times. The rearrangement links TRBV6-5 to TRBJ2-5; TRBD2 matches at 10 bases. This CDR3 has 17 amino acids. Germline-derived CDR1 and CDR2 are MNHEY and SVGAGI. V shed 0 bases and J 5 bases; nucleotides not matched to a gene: 9. Here the CDR3 reads CASSYSSQAGGPETQYF. The CDR3 bases are TGTGCCAGCAGTTACTCGAGTCAAGCGGGAGGGCCGGAGACCCAGTACTTC.